This passage covers 26 T cell receptor beta chains from one sample sequenced in a study of T cell changes during pregnancy in multiple sclerosis. Only in-frame clones appear in the TCRdb table, and some are missing; sequencing was by immunoSEQ multiplex PCR. The sample includes approximately 60,000 clones, about 90% seen only once; the top ten take around 6.8%. The source was peripheral blood, collected in the third trimester of pregnancy. The origin of the receptors is a female donor in good health, enrolled as a control in a pregnancy study.

The V call is TRBV4-1, the J call TRBJ2-7; D remains unclear. The V and J ends lost 0 bases and 3 bases respectively, with 15 bases between them. The germline V gene has CDR1 MGHRA and CDR2 YSYEKL. This CDR3 region has 16 residues. The CDR3: CASSQDLHEPYYEQYF. The CDR3 bases are TGCGCCAGCAGCCAAGATCTCCACGAGCCTTACTACGAGCAGTACTTC.

This chain joins TRBV9 and TRBJ2-3, with 7 nucleotides matching TRBD2. Trimming removed 0 bases from V and 6 bases from J; junction bases left unmatched: 10. Germline CDR1 is SGDLS and CDR2 is YYNGEE. The CDR3 loop spans 16 amino acids. The CDR3 nucleotides read TGTGCCAGCAGCGTAGACCTCCGGGGGGTCTGGGATACGCAGTATTTT. This sequence encodes CASSVDLRGVWDTQYF.

J is TRBJ2-7 and V is TRBV5-6; D possibly corresponds to TRBD1 (6 bases). The length of the CDR3 is 13 residues. The germline V and J ends were trimmed by 2 bases and 2 bases, with 8 bases remaining between them. Per germline, CDR1 SGHDT and CDR2 YYEEEE. Here the CDR3 DNA reads TGTGCCAGCAGCTTTTCAGGGGCCTACGAGCAGTACTTC. Translated, it gives CASSFSGAYEQYF.

The chain couples TRBV12-5 to TRBJ1-2, with 8 bases that match TRBD1. Per the germline V gene, CDR1 is LGHNT and CDR2 is FRNRAP. The V and J ends lost 3 bases and 6 bases, in that order; junction bases with no gene match: 3. CDR3 length: 13 residues. The CDR3 sequence: CASGLTGGNGYTF. The CDR3 DNA is TGTGCTAGTGGTTTAACAGGGGGGAATGGCTACACCTTC.

The rearrangement joins TRBV4-3 to TRBJ1-2; D gene uncertain. CDR1 is LGHNA and CDR2 is YSLEER in the germline V gene. The CDR3 contains 14 residues. Trimming removed 0 bases from V and 4 bases from J, with 9 bases in between. CDR3 region: CASSQESGSYGYTF. The CDR3 DNA follows: TGCGCCAGCAGCCAAGAGTCAGGCTCCTATGGCTACACCTTC.

The genes are TRBV5-1 and TRBJ2-5, with TRBD1 as a possible D gene (6 bases). In germline, CDR1 is SGHRS, CDR2 YFSETQ. The CDR3 loop spans 13 amino acids. The V end was cut by 4 bases, the J end by 4 bases, with 11 bases between. This chain's CDR3 is CASSPEGGETQYF. CDR3 nucleotide sequence: TGCGCCAGCAGCCCGGAAGGGGGAGAGACCCAGTACTTC.

The rearrangement joins TRBV4-3 to TRBJ2-1, with 7 bases lining up with TRBD1. From germline, CDR1 is LGHNA and CDR2 YSLEER. Losses at the gene ends were 4 bases for V and 1 base for J; bases not matched to a gene: 4. The CDR3 consists of 15 residues. CDR3 nucleotides: TGCGCCAGCAGCCTGGGACAGTCTTCCTACAATGAGCAGTTCTTC. As protein: CASSLGQSSYNEQFF.

This chain links TRBV2 with TRBJ1-2; D remains ambiguous. Between the trimmed V and J ends, which lost 7 bases and 2 bases, there was a span of 20 bases. The germline gives CDR1 SNHLY, CDR2 FYNNEI. The CDR3 is made up of 16 amino acids. The CDR3 DNA reads TGTGCCAGCAAAAATAGGGTAGTGGAGGGAAACTATGGCTACACCTTC. It specifies CASKNRVVEGNYGYTF.

This chain uses TRBV7-9 with TRBJ1-3; D gene uncertain. V was trimmed by 3 bases and J by 1 base, leaving 7 bases between them. The V gene's germline CDR1 is SEHNR and CDR2 FQNEAQ (reference sequence). The CDR3 loop spans 14 amino acids. DNA for the CDR3: TGTGCCAGCAGCTTCACGCGGTCTGGAAACACCATATATTTT. Its translation is CASSFTRSGNTIYF.

The V gene is TRBV15, the J gene TRBJ2-3; 8 bases line up with TRBD2. Trimming at V came to 2 bases and at J to 5 bases, leaving 9 bases not matched to a gene. The CDR3 extends over 16 amino acids. Per the germline V gene, CDR1 is LNHNV and CDR2 is YYDKDF (reference sequence). In DNA, the CDR3 is TGTGCCACCAGCAGACTGGCGGGGGGTGGAGGAGATACGCAGTATTTT. Encoded protein: CATSRLAGGGGDTQYF.

This chain uses TRBV9 with TRBJ2-3, with 9 nucleotides matching TRBD2. The germline V gene encodes CDR1 SGDLS and CDR2 YYNGEE. The ends lost 4 bases at V and 5 bases at J; junction bases unmatched: 11. This CDR3 comprises 16 residues. The CDR3: CASSPGPGLALDTQYF. CDR3 DNA: TGTGCCAGCAGCCCGGGCCCGGGACTAGCTTTAGATACGCAGTATTTT.

V usage is TRBV30 and J usage is TRBJ1-1, with D hard to call. Between the trimmed V and J ends, which lost 4 bases and 7 bases, there was a span of 13 bases. The CDR3 consists of 12 residues. Germline assignment: CDR1 GTSNPN and CDR2 SVGIG (reference sequence). The CDR3 region has the DNA TGTGCCTGGACCAGGAGGATCGGTGAAGCTTTCTTT. Its translation: CAWTRRIGEAFF.

This clone appeared a single time. The rearrangement links TRBV15 to TRBJ2-1; D remains unclear. Germline V gives CDR1 LNHNV, CDR2 YYDKDF (reference sequence). This CDR3 contains 13 residues. V lost 0 bases and J 8 bases, leaving 8 bases between the germline ends. CDR3 nucleotide sequence: TGTGCCACCAGCAGAGATGCCCCGGATGAGCAGTTCTTC. It translates to CATSRDAPDEQFF. Full variable domain (missing parts from reference TRBV15 and TRBJ2-1): DAMVIQNPRYQVTQFGKPVTLSCSQTLNHNVMYWYQQKSSQAPKLLFHYYDKDFNNEADTPDNFQSRRPNTSFCFLDIRSPGLGDTAMYLCATSRDAPDEQFFGPGTRLTVL.

J is TRBJ1-2 and V is TRBV7-2, with D possibly TRBD1 on 6 matching bases. V lost 5 bases and J 0 bases, leaving 10 bases between the germline ends. CDR1 and CDR2 from the germline V gene are SGHTA and FQGNSA. This CDR3 has 14 amino acids. CDR3 sequence reads: CASSLGQPNYGYTF. The CDR3 nucleotides are TGTGCCAGCAGCCTCGGACAGCCTAACTATGGCTACACCTTC.

The rearrangement uses TRBV5-1 and TRBJ1-4; 7 bases align to TRBD1. Germline CDR1 SGHRS, CDR2 YFSETQ. The CDR3 contains 20 residues. The junction had 14 bases not matched to a gene; V was cut back by 0 bases and J by 0 bases. This CDR3 reads CASSLGQGLRSSSTNEKLFF. The CDR3 DNA follows: TGCGCCAGCAGCTTGGGACAGGGTCTAAGATCCAGCTCAACTAATGAAAAACTGTTTTTT.

The chain carries TRBV6-6 and TRBJ1-2, with D perhaps TRBD1 (5 bases). V gave up 2 bases and J gave up 3 bases, with 10 bases separating them. CDR3 length: 14 residues. Per germline, CDR1 MNHNY and CDR2 SVGAGI (reference sequence). The CDR3 bases are TGTGCCAGCAGTTACCGACAGTTCGACTATGGCTACACCTTC. This codes for CASSYRQFDYGYTF.

The chain joins TRBV7-2 to TRBJ2-2, with 11 nucleotides matching TRBD2. CDR3 size: 16 residues. Germline trimming cut 5 bases from V and 1 base from J; bases unmatched to any gene: 3. Looked up from germline, CDR1 is SGHTA and CDR2 is FQGNSA. The CDR3 region is CASSGLAGRNTGELFF. In DNA, the CDR3 is TGTGCCAGCAGCGGACTAGCGGGCCGGAACACCGGGGAGCTGTTTTTT.

Of note for this clone: At one of its ends the junction is not consistent with the germline gene, which may arise from a read error. V and J are TRBV6-6 and TRBJ1-1; D is undetermined. There are 14 residues in the CDR3. Germline CDR1 reads MNHNY; CDR2 reads SVGAGI (reference sequence). The CDR3 loop reads CASSHSGVPTEAFF. Written as DNA, the CDR3 is TGTGCCAGCAGTCACTCCGGGGTCCCCACTGAAGCTTTCTTT.

The chain carries TRBV21-1 and TRBJ1-5; TRBD1 reflects the table's D call only, with no check against the DNA. TRBV21-1 is a pseudogene. The CDR3 spans 18 residues. CDR3 DNA sequence: TGTGCCAGCAGCAAAGCGCCGGGGACATATGATAGCAATCAGCCCCAGCATTTT. Residues: CASSKAPGTYDSNQPQHF.

This clone appeared a single time. A junction boundary mismatches the germline segment, possibly from a read error. The rearrangement uses TRBV10-1 and TRBJ1-6; possibly TRBD1 for D (6 bases). CDR3 length equals 14 residues. CDR1 WNHNN and CDR2 SYGVQD come from the germline V gene (reference sequence). The CDR3 is CASSPDSTNSPLHF. As DNA, the CDR3 is TGCGCCAGCAGTCCGGACAGTACTAATTCGCCCCTCCACTTT.

The chain recombines TRBV11-2 with TRBJ2-3; D uncertain. The CDR3 has 14 amino acids. The germline V gene has CDR1 SGHAT and CDR2 FQNNGV. The V and J ends lost 1 base and 3 bases respectively, with 8 bases between them. The CDR3, as DNA: TGTGCCAGCAGCTTAGTTCAGACTACAGATACGCAGTATTTT. This sequence encodes CASSLVQTTDTQYF.

The rearrangement uses TRBV6-1 and TRBJ2-5; TRBD1 aligns across 9 bases. The J call could be wrong; TRBJ2-7 is a better fit for the DNA end. This CDR3 is built from 16 residues. Germline V lookup: CDR1 MNHNS, CDR2 SASEGT. CDR3 nucleotides: TGTGCCAGCAGTGAAAGAGGGACAGGGATTTTTTACGAGCAGTACTTC. It codes for CASSERGTGIFYEQYF.

The V call is TRBV29-1, the J call TRBJ1-2; 9 bases align to TRBD1. The germline V gene encodes CDR1 SQVTM and CDR2 ANQGSEA. J gave up 4 bases and V 0 bases, and 12 bases lay outside the gene matches. The CDR3 is 17 residues long. The CDR3 sequence: CSVEDFGTGTSGYGYTF. As DNA, the CDR3 is TGCAGCGTTGAAGATTTTGGGACAGGGACCTCGGGCTATGGCTACACCTTC.

The J gene is TRBJ2-7, the V gene TRBV27; a weak D match, TRBD1 (6 bases). Germline V lookup: CDR1 MNHEY, CDR2 SMNVEV (reference sequence). This CDR3 region has 17 residues. Between the trimmed V and J ends, which lost 2 bases and 1 base, there was a span of 18 bases. The CDR3 DNA follows: TGTGCCAGCAGTTTAGGCTCCTCGGTAGGGGGATCCTACGAGCAGTACTTC. This sequence encodes CASSLGSSVGGSYEQYF.

The V gene is TRBV14, the J gene TRBJ2-1; D ambiguous. Germline CDR1 and CDR2: SGHDN and FVKESK. Trimming left V 2 bases short and J 11 bases short, with 10 bases between. The CDR3 length is 12 residues. CDR3 nucleotide sequence: TGTGCCAGCAGCCAAATAGACTCGAAGCAGTTCTTC. This sequence encodes CASSQIDSKQFF.

The chain has TRBV9 and TRBJ2-2; 10 bases map to TRBD2. Trimming cost V 6 bases and J 5 bases; bases outside gene matches: 13. The CDR3 extends over 17 amino acids. Germline CDR1 SGDLS, CDR2 YYNGEE. CDR3 sequence (DNA): TGTGCCAGCACCCTGGGGGAAGCGGGAGGGGTGACCGGGGAGCTGTTTTTT. Protein: CASTLGEAGGVTGELFF.